This T cell receptor (beta chain) emerged from a study of response to subunit inactivated influenza vaccine. From the RT-PCR reads, TCRdb called clonotypes with MiXCR, one entry per CDR3 protein. The sample yields 450,000 to 500,000 distinct CDR3 sequences, approximately 11% seen once. Notes on the study in general: The authors offered the suggestion that each seasonal influenza vaccination recruits few new T cells.

This clonotype came up many times. Its antigen remains unidentified. This CDR3 has 14 amino acids. Germline trimming cut 4 bases from V and 2 bases from J; bases unmatched to any gene: 5. Looked up from germline, CDR1 is SGHRS and CDR2 is YFSETQ. Sequenced here: PBMCs from blood, sampled roughly 6 weeks after vaccination. V usage is TRBV5-1 and J usage is TRBJ1-1; 7 positions agree with TRBD1. The TCR comes from a man aged 50-59 years who received an inactivated influenza vaccine. CDR3: CASSAGQQNTEAFF. The DNA of the CDR3 is TGCGCCAGCAGCGCGGGACAGCAAAACACTGAAGCTTTCTTT.